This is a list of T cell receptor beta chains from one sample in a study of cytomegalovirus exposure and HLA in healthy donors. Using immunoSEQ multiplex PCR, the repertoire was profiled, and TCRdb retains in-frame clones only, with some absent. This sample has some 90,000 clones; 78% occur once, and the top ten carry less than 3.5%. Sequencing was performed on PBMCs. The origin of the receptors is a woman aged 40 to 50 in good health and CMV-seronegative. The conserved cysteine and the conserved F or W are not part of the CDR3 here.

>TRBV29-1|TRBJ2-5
SVEGQGVGETQY
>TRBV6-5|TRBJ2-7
ASSYGRKPYEQY
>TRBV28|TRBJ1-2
ASSLSGRDGYT
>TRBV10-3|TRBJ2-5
AISDPLKQETQY
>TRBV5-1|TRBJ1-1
ASRTMGEAF
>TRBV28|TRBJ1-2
ASSVNTNYGYT
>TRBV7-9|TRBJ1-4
ASSIDRGDEKLF
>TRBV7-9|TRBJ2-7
ASSPTGYEQY
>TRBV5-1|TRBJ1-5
ASSLNRGQPQH
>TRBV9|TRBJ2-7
ASSVSLAGRDEQY
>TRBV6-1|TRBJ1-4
ATRGQGATNEKLF
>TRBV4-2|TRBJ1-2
ASSQDLRTANYGYT
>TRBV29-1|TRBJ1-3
SVGIIGGAGHTIY
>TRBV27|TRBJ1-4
ASSLLGHATNEKLF
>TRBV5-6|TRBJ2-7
ASSSGDRAYEQY
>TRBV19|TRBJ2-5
ASSPGLGRETQY
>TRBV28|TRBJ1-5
ASSLLGGTGNQPQH
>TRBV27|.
ASSLVSGTATYEQY
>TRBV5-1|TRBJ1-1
ASSLVGQGNTEAF
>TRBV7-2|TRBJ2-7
ASSRATSGRGDEQY
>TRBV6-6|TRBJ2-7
ASFSRTLYEQY
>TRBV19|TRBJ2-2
ASSIRAGGHSGELF
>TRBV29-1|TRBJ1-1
SVEGGSAPEAF
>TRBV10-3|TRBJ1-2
AISGDSNYGYT
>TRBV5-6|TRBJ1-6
ASSLAVGSAAGSPLH
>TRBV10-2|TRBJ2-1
ASSARTSYNEQF
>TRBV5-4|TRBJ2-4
ASSLAEGTGVRAKNIQY
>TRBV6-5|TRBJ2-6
ASSYSAATGANVLT
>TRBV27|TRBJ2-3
ASSPGLAGEKDTQY
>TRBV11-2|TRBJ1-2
ASSLDGTGVDNYGYT
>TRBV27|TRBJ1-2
ASSLGVTGRYT
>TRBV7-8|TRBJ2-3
ASSITGTGITDTQY
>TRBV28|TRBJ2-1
ASNRRGSSSYNEQF
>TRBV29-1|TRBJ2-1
SVNGQGADNEQF
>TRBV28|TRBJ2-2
ASSRTGVTGELF
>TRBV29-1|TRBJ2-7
SVVGGRHEQY
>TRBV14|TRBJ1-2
ASSQDLASLYGYT
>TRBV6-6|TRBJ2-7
ASSYSTGFYEQY
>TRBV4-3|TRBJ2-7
ASSRYPNQQGALSSEQY
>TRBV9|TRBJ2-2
ASSPTGQPTGELF
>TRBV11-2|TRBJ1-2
ASSLMDRVYGYT
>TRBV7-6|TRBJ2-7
ASSFQGPEEQY
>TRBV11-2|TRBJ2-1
ASIALVGVSTSYNEQF
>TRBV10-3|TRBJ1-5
AISVDGSGNQPQH
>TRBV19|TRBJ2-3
ASSSGGFMTDTQY
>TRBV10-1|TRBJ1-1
ASSEAGGTEAF
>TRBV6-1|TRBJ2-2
ASSEALLDVA
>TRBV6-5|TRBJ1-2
ASSATGQGNYGYT
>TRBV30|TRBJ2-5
AWSPPTSGSKTQY
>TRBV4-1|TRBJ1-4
ASSARQGAGEKLF
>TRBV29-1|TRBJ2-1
SVGEGVDEQF
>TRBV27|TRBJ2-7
ASSSTSSTPYEQY
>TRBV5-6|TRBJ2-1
ASSDLGTSGGYNEQF
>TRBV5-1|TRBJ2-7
ASSLGGRTSYEQY
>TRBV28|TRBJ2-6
ASSLGQLSGANVLT